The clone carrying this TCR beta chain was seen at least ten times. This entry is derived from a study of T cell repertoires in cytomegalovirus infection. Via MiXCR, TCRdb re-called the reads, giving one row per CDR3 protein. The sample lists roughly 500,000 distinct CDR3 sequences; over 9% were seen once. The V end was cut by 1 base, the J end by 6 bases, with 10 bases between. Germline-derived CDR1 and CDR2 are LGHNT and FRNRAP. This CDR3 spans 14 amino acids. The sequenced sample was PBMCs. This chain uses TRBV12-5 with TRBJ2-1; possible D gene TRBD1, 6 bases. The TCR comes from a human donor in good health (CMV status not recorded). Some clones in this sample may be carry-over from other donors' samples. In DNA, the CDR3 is TGTGCTAGTGGTTTGGGCGTGGACAGCAATGAGCAGTTCTTC. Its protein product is CASGLGVDSNEQFF. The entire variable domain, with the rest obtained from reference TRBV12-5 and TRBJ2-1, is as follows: DARVTQTPRHKVTEMGQEVTMRCQPILGHNTVFWYRQTMMQGLELLAYFRNRAPLDDSGMPKDRFSAEMPDATLATLKIQPSEPRDSAVYFCASGLGVDSNEQFFGPGTRLTVL.